This T cell receptor (beta chain) was identified during a study of T cells after yellow fever vaccination. The CDR3 covers 13 residues. Germline assignment: CDR1 SEHNR and CDR2 FQNEAQ (reference sequence). Germline trimming cut 5 bases from V and 11 bases from J; bases unmatched to any gene: 5. Synthesis of TCR cDNA relied on 5'RACE template switching, which attached a universal primer site and UMIs. TCRdb called the 5' RACE reads again in MiXCR, with one record for every CDR3 protein. The repertoire holds under 50,000 distinct CDR3 sequences, with around 6.5% as singletons. Study-wide results and limits: Sorted memory subsets on day 0 showed almost all vaccine-responding clonotypes to be undetectable. Overlap between CD4 and CD8 compartments was detected for a small share of clonotypes. Peak timing came faster in the weaker secondary response, day 5 versus 15.

This clonotype has ten or more counts. The sequences come from PBMCs, either bulk or a sorted T-cell subset (CD4+, CD8+, memory, or dextramer-sorted; not recorded which), collected 45 days after the yellow fever booster vaccination. The sequence was collected from a young man who received the YFV17D yellow fever vaccine. V is TRBV7-9 and J is TRBJ1-6, with 8 bases lining up with TRBD1. DNA of the CDR3: TGTGCCAGCAGCCCAGGGGGCGTGGCACCCCTCCACTTT. It specifies CASSPGGVAPLHF.